Included here is one TCR beta chain sequence, with context. The PCR employed 60 Vbeta primers together with 13 Jbeta primers. Here immunoSEQ multiplex PCR was the method, and the copy in TCRdb shows in-frame clones only, minus some. The sample lists approximately 100,000 clones; around 73% were seen once. This specimen comes from a study of cytomegalovirus exposure and HLA in healthy donors. The length of the CDR3 is 12 residues. Per germline, CDR1 SGHTA and CDR2 FQGNSA. V was clipped by 5 bases and J by 8 bases, with 12 bases between them. The receptor was isolated from a female donor in good health and CMV-seronegative. The V and J genes are TRBV7-2 and TRBJ1-2; D gene unclear. Sequenced sample: PBMCs. The CDR3 bases are TGTGCCAGCAGCCCGGGGATGGGGGGCTACACCTTC. Protein product: CASSPGMGGYTF. Full variable domain (rest looked up from reference TRBV7-2 and TRBJ1-2): GAGVSQSPSNKVTEKGKDVELRCDPISGHTALYWYRQSLGQGLEFLIYFQGNSAPDKSGLPSDRFSAERTGGSVSTLTIQRTQQEDSAVYLCASSPGMGGYTFGSGTRLTVV.